The clone carrying this TCR beta chain came up many times. Its antigen is undetermined. The data stem from a study of Graves' ophthalmopathy and Graves' hyperthyroidism. Across the whole study: Upon initial diagnosis and before any treatment, peripheral blood was collected.

J was trimmed by 5 bases and V by 8 bases; bases with no gene match: 2. Per germline, CDR1 WSHSY and CDR2 SAAADI. The CDR3 loop spans 14 amino acids. Amplification from RNA transcripts yielded the TCR beta CDR3 regions. Investigators did first-round RT-PCR with HTBI primers, then second-round multiplex PCR. TCRdb called the multiplex PCR reads again in MiXCR, with one record for every CDR3 protein. The data contain a few hundred thousand distinct CDR3 sequences, roughly 21% of them singletons. PBMCs came from approximately 10 ml of fresh peripheral blood. The study, taken as a whole, reports: Most thyroid clonotypes with frequency above 0.001 were detected in blood too.

The source material was peripheral blood. This clonotype was sampled from a woman in her forties or fifties with Graves' ophthalmopathy. This chain links TRBV10-2 with TRBJ2-2, with 13 nucleotides matching TRBD2. This CDR3 reads CASVGLAGTGELFF. The CDR3 DNA is TGCGCCAGCGTGGGACTAGCGGGGACCGGGGAGCTGTTTTTT.